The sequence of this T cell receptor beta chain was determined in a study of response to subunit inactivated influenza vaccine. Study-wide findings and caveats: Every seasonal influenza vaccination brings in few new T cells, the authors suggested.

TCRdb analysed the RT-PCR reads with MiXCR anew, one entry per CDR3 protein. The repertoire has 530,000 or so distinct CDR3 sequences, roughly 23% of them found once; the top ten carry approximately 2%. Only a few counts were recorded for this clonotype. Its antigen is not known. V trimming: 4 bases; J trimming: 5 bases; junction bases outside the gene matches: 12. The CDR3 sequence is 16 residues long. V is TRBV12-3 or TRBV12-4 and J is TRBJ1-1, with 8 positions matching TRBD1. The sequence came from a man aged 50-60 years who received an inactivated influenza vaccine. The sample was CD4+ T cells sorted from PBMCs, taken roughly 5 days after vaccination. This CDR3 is CASSSGTGGLRTEAFF. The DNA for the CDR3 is TGTGCCAGCAGTTCCGGGACAGGTGGCTTGCGGACTGAAGCTTTCTTT.